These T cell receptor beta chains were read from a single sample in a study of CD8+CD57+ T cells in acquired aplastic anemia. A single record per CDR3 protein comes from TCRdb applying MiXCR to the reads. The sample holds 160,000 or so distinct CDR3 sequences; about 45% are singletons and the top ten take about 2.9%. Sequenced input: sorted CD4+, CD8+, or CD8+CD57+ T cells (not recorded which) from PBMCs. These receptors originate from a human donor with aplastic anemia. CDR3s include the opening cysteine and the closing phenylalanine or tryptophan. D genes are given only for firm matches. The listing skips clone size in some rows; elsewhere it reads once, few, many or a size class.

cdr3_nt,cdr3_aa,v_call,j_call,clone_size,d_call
TGTGCCAGCAGCTCCGAGTGGACCGGGGAGCTGTTTTTT,CASSSEWTGELFF,TRBV6-2/TRBV6-3,TRBJ2-2,many,NA
TGCGCCAGCAGCCTTGGACGGGGCCTGATTGACTATGGCTACACCTTC,CASSLGRGLIDYGYTF,TRBV11-1,TRBJ1-2,few,NA
TGCGCCAGCAGCCCTTCCCGGCCAGATACGCAGTATTTT,CASSPSRPDTQYF,TRBV4-3,TRBJ2-3,many,NA
TGCAGCGTGGGAGGGGAGATGGGCTCTGAAGCTTTCTTT,CSVGGEMGSEAFF,TRBV29-1,TRBJ1-1,few,NA
TGTGCCAGCAGCTTAAGTAGCTTGAATGAGCAGTTCTTC,CASSLSSLNEQFF,TRBV7-2,TRBJ2-1,few,NA
TGCAGTGCTAGGGGCGGGAGGCGGGTTGAGGAGACCCAGTACTTC,CSARGGRRVEETQYF,TRBV20-1,TRBJ2-5,NA,TRBD2
TGTGCCAGTAGCACAGGGGAGGTCAAAAACATTCAGTACTTC,CASSTGEVKNIQYF,TRBV19,TRBJ2-4,NA,NA
TGTGCCAGCAGTTTCCGGGACGCGAACACCGGGGAGCTGTTTTTT,CASSFRDANTGELFF,TRBV6-5,TRBJ2-2,NA,NA
TGTGCCGTCAGTGACAGGAGTGGCAGTGAAGCTTTCTTT,CAVSDRSGSEAFF,TRBV10-3,TRBJ1-1,NA,NA
TGTGCCACCAGTGACCCGGGACAGGGATGGGTGCCCCAGCATTTT,CATSDPGQGWVPQHF,TRBV24-1,TRBJ1-5,NA,TRBD1
TGTGCCAGCAGTTTTCTGGACAGCTACGAGCAGTACTTC,CASSFLDSYEQYF,TRBV2,TRBJ2-7,NA,NA
TGTGCCACACGGGACTCCCCCTTC,CATRDSPF,TRBV19,TRBJ2-4,many,NA
TGTGCCATCAGTGAACGTCAGTTAGGTGATTCACCCCTCCACTTT,CAISERQLGDSPLHF,TRBV10-3,TRBJ1-6,once,NA
TGCAGCGTTGAAGTATCGGGACAGGGGACTGAAGCTTTCTTT,CSVEVSGQGTEAFF,TRBV29-1,TRBJ1-1,NA,TRBD1
TGCAGTGCTAGTCTCGGAACAGGGACAGATACGCAGTATTTT,CSASLGTGTDTQYF,TRBV20-1,TRBJ2-3,many,NA
TGTGCCAGCAGCTCTAGGACAGACTACGAGCAGTACTTC,CASSSRTDYEQYF,TRBV7-2,TRBJ2-7,NA,NA
TGCGCCAGCAGTGATAACGACAGGGCCTACGAGCAGTACTTC,CASSDNDRAYEQYF,TRBV10-1,TRBJ2-7,NA,TRBD1
TGTGCCAGTAGTGGGGGACAGGCCTCCTACGAGCAGTACTTC,CASSGGQASYEQYF,TRBV19,TRBJ2-7,NA,TRBD1
TGTGCCAGCAACCAGAACCTGGACACTGAAGCTTTCTTT,CASNQNLDTEAFF,TRBV5-4,TRBJ1-1,many,NA
TGCGCCAGCAGCCAAGAGGTCCAGGGTATGAACACTGAAGCTTTCTTT,CASSQEVQGMNTEAFF,TRBV4-3,TRBJ1-1,many,NA
TGTGCCAGCAGCCCGGGAGCCAACTACGAGCAGTACTTC,CASSPGANYEQYF,TRBV6-1,TRBJ2-7,NA,NA
TGTGCCAGCAGTGCACGCGCTGGGGGGGGGTACGAGCAGTACTTC,CASSARAGGGYEQYF,TRBV25-1,TRBJ2-7,few,TRBD2
TGTGCCAGTAGTTGGCAGACTAATGAAAAACTGTTTTTT,CASSWQTNEKLFF,TRBV19,TRBJ1-4,NA,NA
TGTGCCACCAGCAGCGCAGACCTCACGGATGGCTACACCTTC,CATSSADLTDGYTF,TRBV15,TRBJ1-2,NA,NA
TGTGCCAGCAGTGACCCTGGCAATCAGCCCCAGCATTTT,CASSDPGNQPQHF,TRBV6-1,TRBJ1-5,many,NA
TGTGCCAGCAGCTCGACGGGTATCAGCACTGAAGCTTTCTTT,CASSSTGISTEAFF,TRBV7-2,TRBJ1-1,NA,NA
TGCGCCACCAGCAGCCCGGGACAGGTCGCGAACACTGAAGCTTTCTTT,CATSSPGQVANTEAFF,TRBV15,TRBJ1-1,NA,TRBD1